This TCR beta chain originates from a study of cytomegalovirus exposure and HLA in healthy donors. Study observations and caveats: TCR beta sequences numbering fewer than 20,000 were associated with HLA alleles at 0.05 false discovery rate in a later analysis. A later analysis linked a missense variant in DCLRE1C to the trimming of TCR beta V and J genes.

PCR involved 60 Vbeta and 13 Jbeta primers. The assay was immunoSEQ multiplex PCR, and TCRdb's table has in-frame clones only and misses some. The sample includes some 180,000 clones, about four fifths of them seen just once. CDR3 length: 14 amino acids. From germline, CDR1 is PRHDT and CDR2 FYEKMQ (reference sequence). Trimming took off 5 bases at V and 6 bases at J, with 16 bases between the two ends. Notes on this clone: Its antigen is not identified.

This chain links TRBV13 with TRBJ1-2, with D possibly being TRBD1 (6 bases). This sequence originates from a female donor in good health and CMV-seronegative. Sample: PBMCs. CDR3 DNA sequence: TGTGCCAGCAGCGACAGGCCGAGAAGGAATGGCTACACCTTC. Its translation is CASSDRPRRNGYTF.